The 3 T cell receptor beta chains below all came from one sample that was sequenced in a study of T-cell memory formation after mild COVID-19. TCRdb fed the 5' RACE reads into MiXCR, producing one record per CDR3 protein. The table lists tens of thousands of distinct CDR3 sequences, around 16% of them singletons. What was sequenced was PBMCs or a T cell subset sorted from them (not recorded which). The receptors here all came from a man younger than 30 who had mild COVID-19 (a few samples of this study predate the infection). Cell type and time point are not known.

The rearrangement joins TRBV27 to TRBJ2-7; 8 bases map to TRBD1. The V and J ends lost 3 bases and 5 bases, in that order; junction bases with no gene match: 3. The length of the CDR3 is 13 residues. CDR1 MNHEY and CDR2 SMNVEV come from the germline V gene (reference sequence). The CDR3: CASSFQQGDEQYF. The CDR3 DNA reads TGTGCCAGCAGTTTCCAACAGGGGGACGAGCAGTACTTC.

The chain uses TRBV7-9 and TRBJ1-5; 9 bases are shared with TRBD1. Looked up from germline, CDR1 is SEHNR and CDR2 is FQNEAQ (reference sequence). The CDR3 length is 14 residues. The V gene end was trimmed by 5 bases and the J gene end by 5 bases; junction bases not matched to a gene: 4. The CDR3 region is CASSVDRGDQPQHF. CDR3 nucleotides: TGTGCCAGCAGCGTGGACAGGGGAGATCAGCCCCAGCATTTT.

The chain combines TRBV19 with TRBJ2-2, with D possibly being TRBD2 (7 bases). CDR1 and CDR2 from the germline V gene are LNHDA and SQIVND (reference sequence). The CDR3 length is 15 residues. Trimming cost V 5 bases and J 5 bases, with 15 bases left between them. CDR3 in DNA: TGTGCCAGTAGTTTTTCGGGGGGCTATACCGGGGAGCTGTTTTTT. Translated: CASSFSGGYTGELFF.